This T cell receptor (beta chain) was identified during a study of CD8 T cells in ankylosing spondylitis. Molecular-barcoded quantitative 5'-RACE produced these TCR beta libraries. TCRdb reprocessed the 5' RACE reads via MiXCR and lists one record per CDR3 protein. This table holds a few hundred thousand distinct CDR3 sequences, 9.5% to 12% found once. Germline V gene sequence: CDR1 SGHRS, CDR2 YFSETQ. The CDR3 consists of 15 residues. J gave up 0 bases and V 4 bases, and 5 bases lay outside the gene matches. This clonotype was found a few times. V and J are TRBV5-1 and TRBJ2-7; 9 nucleotides agree with TRBD1. What was sequenced was blood, either unsorted or a sorted T cell fraction (not recorded which). The sequence was collected from a male donor with ankylosing spondylitis or in good health (not recorded which). The CDR3 sequence is CASSPGTGSSYEQYF. The CDR3 DNA sequence: TGCGCCAGCAGCCCCGGGACAGGGAGCTCCTACGAGCAGTACTTC.